This T cell receptor (beta chain) was found in a study of control samples from healthy donors and cancer patients. V gave up 2 bases and J gave up 9 bases, with 14 bases separating them. The length of the CDR3 is 13 residues. Germline loops: CDR1 GTSNPN, CDR2 SVGIG (reference sequence). Profiling relied on immunoSEQ multiplex PCR, and the TCRdb table lists in-frame clones only, not all of them. This repertoire shows some 90,000 clones, approximately 90% found once; its top ten account for 0.85% to 1%. The sample consisted of blood. This TCR was sampled from a woman in her twenties or thirties in good health. The V and J genes are TRBV30 and TRBJ1-5; D unresolved. CDR3 amino acids: CAWSLSADRPQHF. CDR3 sequence (DNA): TGTGCCTGGAGTCTTTCCGCAGATCGGCCCCAGCATTTT.